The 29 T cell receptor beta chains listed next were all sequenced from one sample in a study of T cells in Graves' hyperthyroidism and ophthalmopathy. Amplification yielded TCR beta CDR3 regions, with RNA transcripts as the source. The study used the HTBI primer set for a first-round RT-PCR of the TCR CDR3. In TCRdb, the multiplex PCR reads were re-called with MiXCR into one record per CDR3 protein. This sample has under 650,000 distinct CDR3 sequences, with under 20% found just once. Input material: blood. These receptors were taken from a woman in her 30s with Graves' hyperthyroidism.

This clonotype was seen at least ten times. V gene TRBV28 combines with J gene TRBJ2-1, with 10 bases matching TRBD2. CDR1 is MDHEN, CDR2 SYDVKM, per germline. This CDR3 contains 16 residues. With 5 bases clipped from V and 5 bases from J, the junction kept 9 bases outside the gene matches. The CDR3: CASSPILAGTDNEQFF. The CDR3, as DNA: TGTGCCAGCAGTCCGATACTAGCGGGAACCGACAATGAGCAGTTCTTC.

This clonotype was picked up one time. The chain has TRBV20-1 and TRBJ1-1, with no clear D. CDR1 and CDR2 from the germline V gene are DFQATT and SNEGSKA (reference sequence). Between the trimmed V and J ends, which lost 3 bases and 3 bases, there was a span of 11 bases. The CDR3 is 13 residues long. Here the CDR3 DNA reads TGCAGTGCTAGTTACGGCTATCACACTGAAGCTTTCTTT. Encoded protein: CSASYGYHTEAFF.

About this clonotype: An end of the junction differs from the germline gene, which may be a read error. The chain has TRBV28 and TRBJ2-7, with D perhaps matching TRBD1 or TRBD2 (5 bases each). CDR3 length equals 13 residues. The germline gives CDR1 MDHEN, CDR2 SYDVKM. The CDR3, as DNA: TGTGCCAGCGCTTCTGGGGGAGCCTACAAGCAGTACTTC. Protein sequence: CASASGGAYKQYF.

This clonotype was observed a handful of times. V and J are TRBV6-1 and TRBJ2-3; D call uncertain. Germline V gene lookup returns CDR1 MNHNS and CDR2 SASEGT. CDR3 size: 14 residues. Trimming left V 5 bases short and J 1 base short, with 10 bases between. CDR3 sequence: CASSYKGGTDTQYF. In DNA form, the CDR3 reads TGTGCCAGCAGTTATAAGGGCGGCACAGATACGCAGTATTTT.

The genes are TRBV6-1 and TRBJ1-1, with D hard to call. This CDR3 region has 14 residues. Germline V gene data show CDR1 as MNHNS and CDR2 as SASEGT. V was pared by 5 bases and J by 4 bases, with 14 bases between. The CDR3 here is CASSYNPGSTEAFF. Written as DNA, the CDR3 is TGTGCCAGCAGTTATAATCCGGGGAGCACTGAAGCTTTCTTT.

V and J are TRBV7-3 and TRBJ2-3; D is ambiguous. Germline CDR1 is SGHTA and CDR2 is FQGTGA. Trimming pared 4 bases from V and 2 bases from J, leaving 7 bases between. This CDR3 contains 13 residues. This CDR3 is CASSSPPTDTQYF. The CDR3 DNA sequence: TGTGCCAGCAGCTCCCCCCCCACAGATACGCAGTATTTT.

The CDR3 reads CASTSLPDEQFF. CDR3 DNA: TGTGCCAGTACCTCCCTCCCAGATGAGCAGTTCTTC. The chain uses TRBV19 and TRBJ2-1; D unclear. This CDR3 region has 12 residues. V was trimmed by 7 bases and J by 8 bases, leaving 12 bases between them. Per germline, CDR1 LNHDA and CDR2 SQIVND (reference sequence).

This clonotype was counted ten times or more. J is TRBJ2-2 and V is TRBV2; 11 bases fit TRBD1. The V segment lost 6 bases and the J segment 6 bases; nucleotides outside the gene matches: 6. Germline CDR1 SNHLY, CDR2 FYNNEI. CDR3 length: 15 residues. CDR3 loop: CASRKAGQGAGELFF. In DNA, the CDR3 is TGTGCCAGCAGGAAAGCGGGACAGGGGGCCGGGGAGCTGTTTTTT.

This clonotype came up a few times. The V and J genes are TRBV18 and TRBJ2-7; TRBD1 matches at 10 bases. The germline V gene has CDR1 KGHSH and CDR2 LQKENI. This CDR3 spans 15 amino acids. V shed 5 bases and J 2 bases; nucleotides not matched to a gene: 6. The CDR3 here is CASSSKGTGAYEQYF. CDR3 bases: TGTGCCAGCTCATCCAAGGGGACAGGGGCCTACGAGCAGTACTTC.

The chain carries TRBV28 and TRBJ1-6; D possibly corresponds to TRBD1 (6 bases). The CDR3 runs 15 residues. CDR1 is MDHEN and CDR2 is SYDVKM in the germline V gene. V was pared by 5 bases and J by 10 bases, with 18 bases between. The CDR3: CASSATQGRGSPLHF. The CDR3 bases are TGTGCCAGCAGTGCCACACAGGGAAGAGGCTCACCCCTCCACTTT.

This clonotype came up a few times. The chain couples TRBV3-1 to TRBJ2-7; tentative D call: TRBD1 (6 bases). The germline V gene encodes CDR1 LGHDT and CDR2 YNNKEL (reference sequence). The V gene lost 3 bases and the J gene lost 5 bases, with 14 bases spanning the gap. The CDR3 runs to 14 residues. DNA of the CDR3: TGTGCCAGCAGCCATTACACAGGGTTCCACGAGCAGTACTTC. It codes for CASSHYTGFHEQYF.

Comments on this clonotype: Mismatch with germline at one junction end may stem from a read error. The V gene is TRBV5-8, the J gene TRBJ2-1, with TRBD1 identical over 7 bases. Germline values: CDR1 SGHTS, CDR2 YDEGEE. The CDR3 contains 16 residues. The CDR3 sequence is CASSDGTALFYNEQSF. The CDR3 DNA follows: TGTGCCAGCAGCGATGGGACAGCCTTATTCTACAATGAGCAGTCCTTC.

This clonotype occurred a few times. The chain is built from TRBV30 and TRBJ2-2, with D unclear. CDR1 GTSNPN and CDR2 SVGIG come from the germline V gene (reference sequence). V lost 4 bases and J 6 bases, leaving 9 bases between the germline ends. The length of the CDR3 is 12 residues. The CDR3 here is CAWNPQAGELFF. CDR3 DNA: TGTGCCTGGAACCCCCAAGCCGGGGAGCTGTTTTTT.

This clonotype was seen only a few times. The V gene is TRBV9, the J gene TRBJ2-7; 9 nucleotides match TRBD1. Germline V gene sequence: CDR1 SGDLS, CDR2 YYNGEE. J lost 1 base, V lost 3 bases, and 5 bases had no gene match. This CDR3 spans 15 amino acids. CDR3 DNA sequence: TGTGCCAGCAGCGGAGGGACAGGGCCATCCTACGAGCAGTACTTC. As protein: CASSGGTGPSYEQYF.

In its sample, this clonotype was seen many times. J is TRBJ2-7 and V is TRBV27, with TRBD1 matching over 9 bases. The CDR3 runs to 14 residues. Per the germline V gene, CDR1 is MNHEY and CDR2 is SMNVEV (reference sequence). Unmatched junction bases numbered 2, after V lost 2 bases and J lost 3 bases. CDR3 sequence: CASSLTGQGYEQYF. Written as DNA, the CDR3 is TGTGCCAGCAGTTTAACGGGACAGGGCTACGAGCAGTACTTC.

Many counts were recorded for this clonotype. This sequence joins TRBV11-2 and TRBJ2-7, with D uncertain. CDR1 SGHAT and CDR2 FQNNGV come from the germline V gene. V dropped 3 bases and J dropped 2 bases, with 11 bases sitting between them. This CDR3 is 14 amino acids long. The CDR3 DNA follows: TGTGCCAGCAGCTTTTCCCCAGTCACCTACGAGCAGTACTTC. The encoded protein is CASSFSPVTYEQYF.

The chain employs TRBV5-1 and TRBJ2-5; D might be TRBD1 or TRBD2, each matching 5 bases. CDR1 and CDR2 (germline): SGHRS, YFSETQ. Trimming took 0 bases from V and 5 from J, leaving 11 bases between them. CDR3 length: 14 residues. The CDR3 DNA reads TGCGCCAGCAGCTTGGACGGGACGAAGGAGACCCAGTACTTC. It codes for CASSLDGTKETQYF.

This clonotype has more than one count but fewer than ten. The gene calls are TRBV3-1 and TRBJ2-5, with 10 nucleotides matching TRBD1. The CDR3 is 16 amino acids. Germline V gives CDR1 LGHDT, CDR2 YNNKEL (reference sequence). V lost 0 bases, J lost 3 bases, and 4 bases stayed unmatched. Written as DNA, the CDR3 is TGTGCCAGCAGCCAAGATCGTGGGACAGGGGAAGAGACCCAGTACTTC. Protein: CASSQDRGTGEETQYF.

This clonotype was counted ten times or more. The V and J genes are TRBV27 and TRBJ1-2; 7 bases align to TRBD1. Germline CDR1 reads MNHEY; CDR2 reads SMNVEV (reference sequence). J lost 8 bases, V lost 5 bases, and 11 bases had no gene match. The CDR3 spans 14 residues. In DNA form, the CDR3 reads TGTGCCAGCAGTGAAACGACAGGGATCTGGGGCTACACCTTC. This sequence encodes CASSETTGIWGYTF.

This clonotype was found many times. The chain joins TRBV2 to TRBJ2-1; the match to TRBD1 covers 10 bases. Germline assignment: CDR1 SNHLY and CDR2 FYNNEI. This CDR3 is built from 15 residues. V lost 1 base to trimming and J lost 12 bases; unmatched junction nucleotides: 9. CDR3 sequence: CASSEGIRTGGGQFF. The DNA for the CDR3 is TGTGCCAGCAGTGAAGGGATCAGGACAGGGGGTGGGCAGTTCTTC.

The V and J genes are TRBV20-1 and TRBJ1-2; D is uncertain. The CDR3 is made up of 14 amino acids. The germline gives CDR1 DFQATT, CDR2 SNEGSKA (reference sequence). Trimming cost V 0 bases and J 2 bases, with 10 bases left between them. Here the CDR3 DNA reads TGCAGTGCTAGAGATCCACGACGGAACTATGGCTACACCTTC. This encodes CSARDPRRNYGYTF.

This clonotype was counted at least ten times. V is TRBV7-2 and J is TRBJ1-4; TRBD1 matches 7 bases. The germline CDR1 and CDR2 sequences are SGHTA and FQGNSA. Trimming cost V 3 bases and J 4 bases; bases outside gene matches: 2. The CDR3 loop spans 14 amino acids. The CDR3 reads CASSFGDSNEKLFF. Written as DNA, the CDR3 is TGTGCCAGCAGCTTTGGGGACAGTAATGAAAAACTGTTTTTT.

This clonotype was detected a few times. DNA of the CDR3: TGTGCCAGCAGCATTCAGCGGGAGAGGCAAGAGACCCAGTACTTC. Protein product: CASSIQRERQETQYF. The V call is TRBV7-2, the J call TRBJ2-5, with 8 bases identical to TRBD2. Germline CDR1 is SGHTA and CDR2 is FQGNSA. This CDR3 comprises 15 residues. The V gene end was trimmed by 5 bases and the J gene end by 2 bases; junction bases not matched to a gene: 7.

The CDR3 loop is CASRGQRDTGELFF. Written as DNA, the CDR3 is TGTGCCAGCCGGGGACAGAGAGACACCGGGGAGCTGTTTTTT. V usage is TRBV2 and J usage is TRBJ2-2; 7 positions agree with TRBD1. J was trimmed by 3 bases and V by 8 bases; bases with no gene match: 6. Germline V CDR1 and CDR2: SNHLY, FYNNEI. The CDR3 consists of 14 residues.

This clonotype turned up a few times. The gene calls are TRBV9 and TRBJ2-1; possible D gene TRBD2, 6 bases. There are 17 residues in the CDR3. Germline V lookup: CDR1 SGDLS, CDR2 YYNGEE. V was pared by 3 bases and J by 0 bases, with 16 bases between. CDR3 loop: CASSGGVPQSSYNEQFF. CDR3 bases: TGTGCCAGCAGCGGCGGGGTCCCCCAAAGCTCCTACAATGAGCAGTTCTTC.

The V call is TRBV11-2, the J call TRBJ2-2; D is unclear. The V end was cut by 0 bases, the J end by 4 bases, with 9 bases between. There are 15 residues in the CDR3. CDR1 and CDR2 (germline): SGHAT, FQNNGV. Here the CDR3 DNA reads TGTGCCAGCAGCTTAGAGGGTAGATCCACCGGGGAGCTGTTTTTT. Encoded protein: CASSLEGRSTGELFF.

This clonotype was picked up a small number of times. The CDR3 here is CASGSSKGAQETQYF. The CDR3 DNA reads as TGTGCTAGTGGTTCATCTAAGGGGGCTCAAGAGACCCAGTACTTC. The gene calls are TRBV12-5 and TRBJ2-5; 7 nucleotides match TRBD1. The V gene end was trimmed by 4 bases and the J gene end by 2 bases; junction bases not matched to a gene: 7. CDR3 length: 15 residues. Per germline, CDR1 LGHNT and CDR2 FRNRAP.

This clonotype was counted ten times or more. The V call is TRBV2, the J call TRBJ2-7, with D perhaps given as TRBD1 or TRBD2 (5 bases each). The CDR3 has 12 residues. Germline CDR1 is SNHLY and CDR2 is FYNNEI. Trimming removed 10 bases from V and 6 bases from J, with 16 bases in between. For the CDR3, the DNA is TGTGCCATACTAGGGGAGAGGGCCGAGCAGTACTTC. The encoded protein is CAILGERAEQYF.

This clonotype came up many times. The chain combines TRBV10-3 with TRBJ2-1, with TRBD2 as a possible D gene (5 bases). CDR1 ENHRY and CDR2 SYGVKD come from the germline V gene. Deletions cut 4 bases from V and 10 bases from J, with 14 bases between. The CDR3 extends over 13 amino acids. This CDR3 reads CAISADGEHEQFF. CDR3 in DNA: TGTGCCATCAGTGCTGACGGGGAACACGAGCAGTTCTTC.